This TCR beta chain derives from a study of T cells in Graves' hyperthyroidism and ophthalmopathy (dated by TCRdb to about 2019). For the wider study: Peripheral blood samples were taken at the time of initial diagnosis, prior to any treatment. The 95 to 100 discovery patients were randomly split 7:3 into training and test sets. Prospective prediction of ophthalmopathy was tested in an independent validation cohort of fewer than 20 hyperthyroidism patients and 17 patients who later progressed to ophthalmopathy. According to the paper, TCR Vbeta CDR3 sequencing was carried out on 135 peripheral blood samples, which came from 40 to 45 ophthalmopathy, approximately 72 hyperthyroidism and roughly 17 progressor patients. In several Graves' hyperthyroidism patients, the study also compared T-cell repertoires from thyroid tissue with T-cell repertoires from blood. TCR V-J signatures able to tell the groups apart were searched for in a discovery cohort of around 95 patients, of whom about 40 had Graves' ophthalmopathy and around 57 had stable Graves' hyperthyroidism. After blood sampling, hyperthyroidism patients were treated with methimazole at a starting dose of 30 mg daily, and ophthalmopathy patients were treated with high-dose intravenous methylprednisolone. What the study reported, not specific to this receptor: Blood samples also contained most of the expanded thyroid clonotypes (frequency above 0.001), which suggests that blood repertoires may reflect thyroid immune responses. No statistical method was used to fix the sample size in advance, and group allocation was not hidden from the investigators. In validation, the model predicted progression to ophthalmopathy a median of 6.5 months before onset, with about 67% sensitivity and 72.22% specificity. Ophthalmopathy was separated from stable hyperthyroidism by a 13 V-J signature model, with 85% to 90% sensitivity and approximately 81% specificity obtained in cross-validation and 80%/75% obtained in testing.

Concerning this clonotype itself: The antigen it recognizes is unknown. No quality values exist for individual bases; no much larger clone is one base distant.

CDR1 is given as DFQATT and CDR2 as SNEGSKA, both from the germline V gene (reference sequence). V sheds 0 bases and J sheds 6 bases, leaving 21 bases between their ends. Counted from cysteine to phenylalanine, this CDR3 has 17 amino acids. Of the read, only the CDR3 DNA is kept; its 51 bases are in frame from base 1. The TCR beta CDR3 regions were amplified from the RNA transcripts. The first round of RT-PCR for the TCR CDR3 was performed with the HTBI primer set and the Qiagen OneStep RT-PCR kit. Libraries were constructed in a second round of multiplex PCR, after which size selection and purification were performed. Sequencing of the libraries was done on an Illumina HiSeq2000 using paired-end 100 bp reads. The study's processing was this. SOAPnuke was used to process the raw data, throwing out any read that contained adapters or uncalled bases, had a mean Phred below 15, or lacked an exact constant-primer or identifier match. High-quality paired reads were merged with COPE v1.2.5, and unique nucleotide sequences were defined as clonotypes. MiTCR v1.1 was used to align the clonotypes against IMGT TRBV, TRBD and TRBJ reference segments. Analysis was restricted to V-J combinations with a frequency above 0.0001, which covered roughly 99% of repertoires. A TCS score was defined as the ratio of F50 (clonal expansion) to E x V (chaos), with BLOSUM62-based TCRdist applied between CDR3 peptides within each V-J. Welch's t-statistics and random forest reduced some 510 V-J features to 13, which were used in a naive Bayes classifier (R e1071). The similarity between thyroid and blood repertoires was quantified using the Morisita-Horn index. TCRdb handled the public reads itself, with Q25 trimming in fastp and clone calling in MiXCR, and kept productive beta chains. A single entry per CDR3 protein holds the most common genes and DNA from its merged rows. For this entry, the V and J calls and clone size follow TCRdb and not the study's own pipeline. The sample table contains nearly 750,000 distinct CDR3 sequences; only one count was recorded for 30% to 40% of them. Roughly 30% of the sample is in the top ten clones.

Stable Graves' hyperthyroidism was defined as the absence of progression to ophthalmopathy over 18 months of follow-up. Hyperthyroidism patients were newly diagnosed, had a disease duration of under 2 months, and were aged 18 to 65 years. Patients with uncontrolled infections, other autoimmune diseases, pregnancy or lactation were excluded. Diagnoses were established on the basis of clinical symptoms, serum thyroxine and TRAb, thyroid ultrasound, and orbital computed tomography. Ficoll-Paque density gradient centrifugation was used to isolate PBMCs from 8 to 10 ml of fresh peripheral blood. Total RNA was extracted using Trizol reagent, and RNA quality was assessed on an Agilent 2100 Bioanalyzer.

Input material: blood. The receptor was isolated from a woman in her thirties or forties with Graves' hyperthyroidism. The chain employs TRBV20-1 and TRBJ1-5; no D gene is confidently identified. Read as DNA, the sequence is TGCAGTGCTAGAGAAGTAGGCTTTCTGGGGTCCCCTCAGCCCCAGCATTTT. Its protein product is CSAREVGFLGSPQPQHF.